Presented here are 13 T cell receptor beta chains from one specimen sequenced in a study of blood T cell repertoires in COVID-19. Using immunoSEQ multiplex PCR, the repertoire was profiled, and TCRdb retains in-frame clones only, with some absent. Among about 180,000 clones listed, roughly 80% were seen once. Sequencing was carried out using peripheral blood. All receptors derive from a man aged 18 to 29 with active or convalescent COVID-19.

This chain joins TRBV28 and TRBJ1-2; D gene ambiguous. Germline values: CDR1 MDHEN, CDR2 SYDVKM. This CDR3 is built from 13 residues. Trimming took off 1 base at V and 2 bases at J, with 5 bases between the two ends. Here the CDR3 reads CASSLSRNYGYTF. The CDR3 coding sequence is TGTGCCAGCAGTTTATCCAGAAACTATGGCTACACCTTC.

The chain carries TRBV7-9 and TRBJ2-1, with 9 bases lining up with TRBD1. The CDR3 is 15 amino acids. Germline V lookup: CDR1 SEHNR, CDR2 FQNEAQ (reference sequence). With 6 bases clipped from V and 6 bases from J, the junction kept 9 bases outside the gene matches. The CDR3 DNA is TGTGCCAGCAGTCGTCCCGGGACAGGGTTCAATGAGCAGTTCTTC. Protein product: CASSRPGTGFNEQFF.

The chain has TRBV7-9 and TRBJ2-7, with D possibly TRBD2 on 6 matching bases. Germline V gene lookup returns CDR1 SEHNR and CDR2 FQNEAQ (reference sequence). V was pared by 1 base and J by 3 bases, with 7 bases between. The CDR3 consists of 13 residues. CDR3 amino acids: CASSLGDFYEQYF. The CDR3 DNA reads TGTGCCAGCAGCTTAGGGGACTTCTACGAGCAGTACTTC.

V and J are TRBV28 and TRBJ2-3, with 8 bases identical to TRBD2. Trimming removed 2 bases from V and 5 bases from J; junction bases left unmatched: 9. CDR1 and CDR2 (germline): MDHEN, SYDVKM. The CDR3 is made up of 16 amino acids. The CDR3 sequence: CASSLRGAGEVDTQYF. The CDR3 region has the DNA TGTGCCAGCAGTTTAAGAGGAGCGGGAGAGGTAGATACGCAGTATTTT.

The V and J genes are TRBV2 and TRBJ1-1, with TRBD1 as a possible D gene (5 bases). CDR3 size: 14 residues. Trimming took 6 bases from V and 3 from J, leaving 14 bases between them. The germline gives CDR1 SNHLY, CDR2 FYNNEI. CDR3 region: CASSPRGSDTEAFF. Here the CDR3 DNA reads TGTGCCAGCAGCCCCCGGGGGTCCGACACTGAAGCTTTCTTT.

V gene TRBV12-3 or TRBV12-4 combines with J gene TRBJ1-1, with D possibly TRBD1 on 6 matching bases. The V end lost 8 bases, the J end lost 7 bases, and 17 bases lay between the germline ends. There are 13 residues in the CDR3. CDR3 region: CASLPQGSGEAFF. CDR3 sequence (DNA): TGTGCCAGCCTACCTCAGGGGTCCGGTGAAGCTTTCTTT.

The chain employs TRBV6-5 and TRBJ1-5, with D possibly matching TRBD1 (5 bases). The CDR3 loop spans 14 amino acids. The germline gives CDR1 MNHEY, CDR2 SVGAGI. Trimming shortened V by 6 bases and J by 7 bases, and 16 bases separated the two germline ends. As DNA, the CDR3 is TGTGCCAGCAGCTTTGACATAAGGGGACAGCCCCAGCATTTT. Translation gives CASSFDIRGQPQHF.

The CDR3 loop is CASSKTAGLAGISYEQYF. The CDR3 DNA reads TGTGCCAGCAGCAAGACCGCCGGACTAGCGGGAATCTCCTACGAGCAGTACTTC. The chain employs TRBV7-9 and TRBJ2-7; TRBD2 aligns across 12 bases. V lost 5 bases and J lost 0; bases outside the gene matches: 11. Germline V gene sequence: CDR1 SEHNR, CDR2 FQNEAQ (reference sequence). This CDR3 is 18 amino acids long.

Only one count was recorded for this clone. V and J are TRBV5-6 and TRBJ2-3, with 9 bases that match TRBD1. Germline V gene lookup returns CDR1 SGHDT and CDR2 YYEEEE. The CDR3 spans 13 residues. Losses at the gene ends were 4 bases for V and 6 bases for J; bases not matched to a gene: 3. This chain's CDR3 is CASSPQGADTQYF. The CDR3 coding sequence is TGTGCCAGCAGCCCACAGGGGGCGGATACGCAGTATTTT. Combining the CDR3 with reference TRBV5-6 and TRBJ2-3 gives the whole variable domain DAGVTQSPTHLIKTRGQQVTLRCSPKSGHDTVSWYQQALGQGPQFIFQYYEEEERQRGNFPDRFSGHQFPNYSSELNVNALLLGDSALYLCASSPQGADTQYFGPGTRLTVL.

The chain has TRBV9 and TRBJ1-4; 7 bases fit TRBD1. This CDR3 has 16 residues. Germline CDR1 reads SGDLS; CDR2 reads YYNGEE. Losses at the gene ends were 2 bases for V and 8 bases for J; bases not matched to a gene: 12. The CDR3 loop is CASSVGQRQGGEKLFF. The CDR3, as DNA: TGTGCCAGCAGCGTCGGTCAACGACAGGGCGGGGAAAAACTGTTTTTT.

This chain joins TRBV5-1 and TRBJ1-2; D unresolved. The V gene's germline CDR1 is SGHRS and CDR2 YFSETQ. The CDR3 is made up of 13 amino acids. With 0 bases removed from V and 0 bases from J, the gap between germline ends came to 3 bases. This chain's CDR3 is CASSLDTNYGYTF. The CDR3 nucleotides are TGCGCCAGCAGCTTGGACACTAACTATGGCTACACCTTC.

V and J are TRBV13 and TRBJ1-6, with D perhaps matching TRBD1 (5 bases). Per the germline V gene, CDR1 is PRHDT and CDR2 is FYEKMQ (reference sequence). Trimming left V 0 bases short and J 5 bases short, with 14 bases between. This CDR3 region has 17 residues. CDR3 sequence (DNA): TGTGCCAGCAGCTTAGGCGCCCAGACAGCTAATAATTCACCCCTCCACTTT. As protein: CASSLGAQTANNSPLHF. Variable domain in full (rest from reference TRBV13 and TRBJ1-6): AAGVIQSPRHLIKEKRETATLKCYPIPRHDTVYWYQQGPGQDPQFLISFYEKMQSDKGSIPDRFSAQQFSDYHSELNMSSLELGDSALYFCASSLGAQTANNSPLHFGNGTRLTVT.

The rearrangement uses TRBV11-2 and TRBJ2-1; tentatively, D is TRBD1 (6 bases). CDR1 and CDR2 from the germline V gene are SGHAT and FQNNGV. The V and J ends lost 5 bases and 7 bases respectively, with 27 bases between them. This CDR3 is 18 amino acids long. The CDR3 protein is CASSAKPQGTFRINEQFF. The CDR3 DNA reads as TGTGCCAGCAGCGCCAAGCCACAGGGCACCTTTAGGATTAATGAGCAGTTCTTC.